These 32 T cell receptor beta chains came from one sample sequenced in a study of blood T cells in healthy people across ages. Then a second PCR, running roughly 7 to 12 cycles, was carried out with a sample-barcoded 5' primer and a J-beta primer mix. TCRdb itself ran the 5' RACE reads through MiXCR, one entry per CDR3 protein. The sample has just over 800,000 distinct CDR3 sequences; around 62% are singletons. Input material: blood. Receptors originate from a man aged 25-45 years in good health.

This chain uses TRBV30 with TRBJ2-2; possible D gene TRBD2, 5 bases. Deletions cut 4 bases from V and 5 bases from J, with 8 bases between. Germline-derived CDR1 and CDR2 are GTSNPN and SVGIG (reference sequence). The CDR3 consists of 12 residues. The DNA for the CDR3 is TGTGCCTGGAAAGGACTTACCGGGGAGCTGTTTTTT. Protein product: CAWKGLTGELFF.

The CDR3 spells CASTSGRGVGHGYTF. The CDR3 coding sequence is TGCGCCAGCACTTCTGGCAGGGGAGTTGGTCATGGCTACACCTTC. The chain is built from TRBV5-1 and TRBJ1-2; TRBD1 is a possible D gene (6 bases). The CDR3 consists of 15 residues. Trimming stripped 6 bases from V and 6 bases from J, with 21 bases between. Germline CDR1 is SGHRS and CDR2 is YFSETQ.

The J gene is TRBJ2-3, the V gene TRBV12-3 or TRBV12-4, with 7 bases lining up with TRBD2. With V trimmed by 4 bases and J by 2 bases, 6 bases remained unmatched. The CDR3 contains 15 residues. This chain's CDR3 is CASSSQRGVTDTQYF. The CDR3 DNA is TGTGCCAGCAGTTCACAGCGGGGAGTCACAGATACGCAGTATTTT.

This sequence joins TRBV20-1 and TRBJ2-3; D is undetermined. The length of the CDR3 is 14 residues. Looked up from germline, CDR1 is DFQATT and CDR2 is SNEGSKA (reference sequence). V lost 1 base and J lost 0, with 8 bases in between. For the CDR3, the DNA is TGCAGTGCTAGAGGTTGGCCTAGCACAGATACGCAGTATTTT. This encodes CSARGWPSTDTQYF.

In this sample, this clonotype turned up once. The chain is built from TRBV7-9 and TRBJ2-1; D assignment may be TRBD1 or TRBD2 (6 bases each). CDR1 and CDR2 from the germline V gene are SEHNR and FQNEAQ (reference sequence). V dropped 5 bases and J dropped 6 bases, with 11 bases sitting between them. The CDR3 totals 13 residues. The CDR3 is CASSAKGGNEQFF. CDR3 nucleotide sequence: TGTGCCAGCAGCGCAAAGGGGGGCAATGAGCAGTTCTTC. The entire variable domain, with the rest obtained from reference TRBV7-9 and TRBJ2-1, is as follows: DTGVSQNPRHKITKRGQNVTFRCDPISEHNRLYWYRQTLGQGPEFLTYFQNEAQLEKSRLLSDRFSAERPKGSFSTLEIQRTEQGDSAMYLCASSAKGGNEQFFGPGTRLTVL.

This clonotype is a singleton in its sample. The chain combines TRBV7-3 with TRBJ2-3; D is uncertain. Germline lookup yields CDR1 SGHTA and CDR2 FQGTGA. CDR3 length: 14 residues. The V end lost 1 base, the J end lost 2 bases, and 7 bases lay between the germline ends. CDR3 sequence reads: CASSLKWSTDTQYF. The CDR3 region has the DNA TGTGCCAGCAGCTTAAAGTGGTCCACAGATACGCAGTATTTT. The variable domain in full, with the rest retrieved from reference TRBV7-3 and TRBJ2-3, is GAGVSQTPSNKVTEKGKYVELRCDPISGHTALYWYRQSLGQGPEFLIYFQGTGAADDSGLPNDRFFAVRPEGSVSTLKIQRTERGDSAVYLCASSLKWSTDTQYFGPGTRLTVL.

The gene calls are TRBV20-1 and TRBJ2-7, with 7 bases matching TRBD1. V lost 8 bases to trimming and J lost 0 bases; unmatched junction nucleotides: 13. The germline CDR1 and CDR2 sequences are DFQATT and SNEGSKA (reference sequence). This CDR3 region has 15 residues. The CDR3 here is CSPQPRDRTSYEQYF. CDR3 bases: TGCAGTCCCCAACCCCGGGACAGAACCTCCTACGAGCAGTACTTC.

The CDR3 DNA reads TGCAGTGCTGCCCGTGCACTCAATCAGCCCCAGCATTTT. Its translation is CSAARALNQPQHF. This sequence joins TRBV20-1 and TRBJ1-5; D remains ambiguous. Germline-derived CDR1 and CDR2 are DFQATT and SNEGSKA (reference sequence). CDR3 length: 13 residues. V dropped 5 bases and J dropped 3 bases, with 11 bases sitting between them.

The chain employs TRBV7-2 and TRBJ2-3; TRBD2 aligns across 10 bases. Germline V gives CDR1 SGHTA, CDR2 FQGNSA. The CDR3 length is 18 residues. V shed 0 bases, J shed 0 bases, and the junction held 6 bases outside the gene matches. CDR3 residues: CASSLAGPSGGSTDTQYF. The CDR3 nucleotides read TGTGCCAGCAGCTTAGCAGGTCCTAGCGGGGGAAGCACAGATACGCAGTATTTT.

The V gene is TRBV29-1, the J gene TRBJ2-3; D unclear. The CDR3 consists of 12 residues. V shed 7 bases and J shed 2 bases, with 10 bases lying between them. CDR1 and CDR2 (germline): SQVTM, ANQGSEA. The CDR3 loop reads CSAKAHTDTQYF. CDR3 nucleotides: TGCAGCGCCAAAGCGCACACAGATACGCAGTATTTT.

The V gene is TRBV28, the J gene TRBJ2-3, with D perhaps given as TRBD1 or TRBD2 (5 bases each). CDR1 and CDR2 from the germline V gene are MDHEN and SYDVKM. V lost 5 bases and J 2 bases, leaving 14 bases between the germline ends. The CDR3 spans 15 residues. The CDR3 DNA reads TGTGCCAGCAGTCGGCCGGGACCTCTCACAGATACGCAGTATTTT. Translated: CASSRPGPLTDTQYF.

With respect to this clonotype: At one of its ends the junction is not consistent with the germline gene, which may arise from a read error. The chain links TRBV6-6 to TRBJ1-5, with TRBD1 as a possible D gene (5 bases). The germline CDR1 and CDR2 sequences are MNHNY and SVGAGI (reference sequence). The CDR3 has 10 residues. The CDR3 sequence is CTSGAPIQHF. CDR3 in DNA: TGTACCAGCGGGGCCCCGATTCAGCATTTT.

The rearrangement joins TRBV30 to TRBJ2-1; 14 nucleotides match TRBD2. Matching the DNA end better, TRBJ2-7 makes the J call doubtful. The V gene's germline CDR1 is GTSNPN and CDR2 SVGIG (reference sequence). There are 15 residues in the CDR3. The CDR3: CAWSVGLAGGNEQYF. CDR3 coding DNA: TGTGCCTGGAGTGTAGGACTAGCGGGGGGAAACGAGCAGTACTTC.

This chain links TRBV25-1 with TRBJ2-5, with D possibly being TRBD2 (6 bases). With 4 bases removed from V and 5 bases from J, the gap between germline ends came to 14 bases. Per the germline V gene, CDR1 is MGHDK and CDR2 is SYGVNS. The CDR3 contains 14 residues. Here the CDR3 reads CASSVIGGTETQYF. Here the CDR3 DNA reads TGTGCCAGCAGTGTAATAGGAGGGACGGAGACCCAGTACTTC. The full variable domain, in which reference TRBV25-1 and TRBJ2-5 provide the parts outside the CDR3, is EADIYQTPRYLVIGTGKKITLECSQTMGHDKMYWYQQDPGMELHLIHYSYGVNSTEKGDLSSESTVSRIRTEHFPLTLESARPSHTSQYLCASSVIGGTETQYFGPGTRLLVL.

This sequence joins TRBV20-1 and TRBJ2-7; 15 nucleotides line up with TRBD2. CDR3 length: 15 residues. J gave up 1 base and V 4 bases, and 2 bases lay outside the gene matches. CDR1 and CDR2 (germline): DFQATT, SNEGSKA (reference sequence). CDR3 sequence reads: CSAKGTSGGSYEQYF. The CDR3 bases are TGCAGTGCTAAAGGGACTAGCGGGGGGTCCTACGAGCAGTACTTC.

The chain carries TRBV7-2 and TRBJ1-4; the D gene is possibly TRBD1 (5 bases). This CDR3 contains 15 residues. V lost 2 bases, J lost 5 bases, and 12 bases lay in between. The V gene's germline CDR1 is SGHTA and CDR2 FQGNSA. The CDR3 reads CASSLRPGQNEKLFF. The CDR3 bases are TGTGCCAGCAGCTTAAGGCCAGGGCAGAATGAAAAACTGTTTTTT.

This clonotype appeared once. CDR3 sequence reads: CASSARRANQPQHF. In DNA, the CDR3 is TGTGCCAGCAGTGCCAGAAGGGCCAATCAGCCCCAGCATTTT. This chain connects TRBV12-3 or TRBV12-4 to TRBJ1-5; no firm D call. The ends were cut back, 5 bases at V and 3 bases at J, with 11 bases in the middle. The CDR3 covers 14 residues.

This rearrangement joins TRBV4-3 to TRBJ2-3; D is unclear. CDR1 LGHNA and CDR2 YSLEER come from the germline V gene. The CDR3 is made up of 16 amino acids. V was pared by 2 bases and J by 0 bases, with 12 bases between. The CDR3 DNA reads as TGCGCCAGCAGCCAATACGGACGAGCGAGCACAGATACGCAGTATTTT. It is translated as CASSQYGRASTDTQYF.

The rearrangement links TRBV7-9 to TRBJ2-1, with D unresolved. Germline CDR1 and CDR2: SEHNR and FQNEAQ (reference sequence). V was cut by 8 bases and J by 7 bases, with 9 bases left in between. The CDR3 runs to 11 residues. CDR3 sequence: CASPYGNEQFF. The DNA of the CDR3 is TGTGCCAGCCCTTACGGGAATGAGCAGTTCTTC.

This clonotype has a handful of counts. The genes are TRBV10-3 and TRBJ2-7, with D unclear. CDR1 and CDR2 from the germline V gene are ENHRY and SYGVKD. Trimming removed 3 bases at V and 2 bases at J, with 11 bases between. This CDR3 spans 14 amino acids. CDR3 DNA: TGTGCCATCAGTGATCTCGGCAAGACCTACGAGCAGTACTTC. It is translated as CAISDLGKTYEQYF.

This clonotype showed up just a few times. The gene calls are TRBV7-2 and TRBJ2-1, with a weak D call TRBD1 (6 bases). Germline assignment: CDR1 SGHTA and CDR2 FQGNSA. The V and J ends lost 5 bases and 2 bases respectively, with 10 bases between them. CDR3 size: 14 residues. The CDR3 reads CASSETGTYNEQFF. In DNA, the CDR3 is TGTGCCAGCAGCGAGACAGGAACCTACAATGAGCAGTTCTTC. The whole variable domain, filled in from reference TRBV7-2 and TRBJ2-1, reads GAGVSQSPSNKVTEKGKDVELRCDPISGHTALYWYRQSLGQGLEFLIYFQGNSAPDKSGLPSDRFSAERTGGSVSTLTIQRTQQEDSAVYLCASSETGTYNEQFFGPGTRLTVL.

In nucleotides, the CDR3 is TGTGCCAGCAGCGTCACAGGGTACTCCTACGAGCAGTACTTC. This translates into CASSVTGYSYEQYF. The chain is built from TRBV9 and TRBJ2-7, with a tentative D call TRBD1 (6 bases). V lost 2 bases, J lost 0 bases, and 9 bases lay in between. Looked up from germline, CDR1 is SGDLS and CDR2 is YYNGEE. The CDR3 consists of 14 residues.

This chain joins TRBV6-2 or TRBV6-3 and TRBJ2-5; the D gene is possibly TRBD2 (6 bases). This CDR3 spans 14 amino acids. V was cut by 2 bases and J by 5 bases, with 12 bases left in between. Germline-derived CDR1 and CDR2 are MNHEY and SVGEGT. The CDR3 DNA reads TGTGCCAGCAGTTACGGCGGGGCAAAGGAGACCCAGTACTTC. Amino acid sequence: CASSYGGAKETQYF.

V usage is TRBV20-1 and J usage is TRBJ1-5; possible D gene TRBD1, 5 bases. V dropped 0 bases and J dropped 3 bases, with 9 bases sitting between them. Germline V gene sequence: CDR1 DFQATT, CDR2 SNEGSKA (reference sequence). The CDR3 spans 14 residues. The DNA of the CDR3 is TGCAGTGCTAGAGAGGGGCAGACCAATCAGCCCCAGCATTTT. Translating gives CSAREGQTNQPQHF.

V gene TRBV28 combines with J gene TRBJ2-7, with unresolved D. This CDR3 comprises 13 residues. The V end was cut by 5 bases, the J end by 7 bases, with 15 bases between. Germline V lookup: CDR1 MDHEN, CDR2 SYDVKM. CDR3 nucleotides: TGTGCCAGCAGTGTATTGGTGGTGGGTGAGCAGTACTTC. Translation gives CASSVLVVGEQYF.

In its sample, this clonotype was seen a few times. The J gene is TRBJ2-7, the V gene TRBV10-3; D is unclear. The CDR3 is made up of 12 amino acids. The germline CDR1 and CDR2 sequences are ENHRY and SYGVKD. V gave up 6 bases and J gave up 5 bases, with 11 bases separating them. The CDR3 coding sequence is TGTGCCATCAGGAAGGACGGCAACGAGCAGTACTTC. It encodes CAIRKDGNEQYF.

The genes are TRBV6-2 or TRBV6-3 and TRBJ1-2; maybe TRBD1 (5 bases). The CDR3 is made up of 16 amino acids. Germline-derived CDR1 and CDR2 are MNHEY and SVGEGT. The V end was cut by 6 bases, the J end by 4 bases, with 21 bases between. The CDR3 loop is CASSDPPGPSVYGYTF. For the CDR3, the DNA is TGTGCCAGCAGCGATCCCCCGGGACCCTCTGTCTATGGCTACACCTTC.

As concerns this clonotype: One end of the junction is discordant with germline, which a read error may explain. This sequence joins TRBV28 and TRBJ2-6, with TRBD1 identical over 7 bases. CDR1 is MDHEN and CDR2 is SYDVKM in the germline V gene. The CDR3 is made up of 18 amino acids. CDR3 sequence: CASSSMTGLTSRANVLTF. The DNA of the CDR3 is TGTGCCAGCAGTTCGATGACAGGGTTGACCTCTCGGGCCAACGTCCTGACTTTC.

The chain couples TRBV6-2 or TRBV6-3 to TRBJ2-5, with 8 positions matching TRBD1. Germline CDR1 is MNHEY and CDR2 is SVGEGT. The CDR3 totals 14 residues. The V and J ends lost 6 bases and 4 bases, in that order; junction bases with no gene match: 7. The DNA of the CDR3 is TGTGCCAGCAGCTCGACGGACAGGGCAGAGACCCAGTACTTC. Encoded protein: CASSSTDRAETQYF.

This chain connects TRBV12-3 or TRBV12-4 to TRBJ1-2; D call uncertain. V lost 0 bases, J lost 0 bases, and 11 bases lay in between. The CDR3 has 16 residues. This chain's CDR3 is CASSLASGSANYGYTF. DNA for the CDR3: TGTGCCAGCAGTTTAGCGTCGGGGTCAGCTAACTATGGCTACACCTTC.

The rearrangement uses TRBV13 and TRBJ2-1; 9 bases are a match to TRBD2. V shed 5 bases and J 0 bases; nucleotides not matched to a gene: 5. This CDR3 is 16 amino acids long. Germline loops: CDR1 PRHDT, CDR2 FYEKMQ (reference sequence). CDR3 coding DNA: TGTGCCAGCAGCGGACTAGCGACGAGCTCCTACAATGAGCAGTTCTTC. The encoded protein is CASSGLATSSYNEQFF.

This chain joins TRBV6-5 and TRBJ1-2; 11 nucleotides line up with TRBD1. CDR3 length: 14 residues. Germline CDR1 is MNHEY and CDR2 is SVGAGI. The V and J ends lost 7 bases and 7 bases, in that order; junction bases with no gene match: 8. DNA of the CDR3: TGTGCCAGCACCACGGGACAGGGGGAAGCTGGCTACACCTTC. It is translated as CASTTGQGEAGYTF.